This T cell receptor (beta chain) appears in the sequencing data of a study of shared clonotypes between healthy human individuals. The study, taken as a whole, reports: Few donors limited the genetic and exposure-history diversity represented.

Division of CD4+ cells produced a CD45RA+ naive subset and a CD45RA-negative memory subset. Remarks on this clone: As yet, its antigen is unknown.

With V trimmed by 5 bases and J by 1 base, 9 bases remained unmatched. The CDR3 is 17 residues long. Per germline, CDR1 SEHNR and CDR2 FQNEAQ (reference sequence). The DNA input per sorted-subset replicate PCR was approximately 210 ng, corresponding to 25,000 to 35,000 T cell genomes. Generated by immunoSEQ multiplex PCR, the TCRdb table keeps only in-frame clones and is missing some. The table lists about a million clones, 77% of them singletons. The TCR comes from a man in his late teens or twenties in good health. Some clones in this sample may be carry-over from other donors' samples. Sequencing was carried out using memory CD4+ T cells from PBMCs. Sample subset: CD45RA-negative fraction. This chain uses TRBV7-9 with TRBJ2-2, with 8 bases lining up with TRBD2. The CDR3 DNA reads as TGTGCCAGCAGCCCCAGAACTAGCGGAATGAACACCGGGGAGCTGTTTTTT. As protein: CASSPRTSGMNTGELFF.